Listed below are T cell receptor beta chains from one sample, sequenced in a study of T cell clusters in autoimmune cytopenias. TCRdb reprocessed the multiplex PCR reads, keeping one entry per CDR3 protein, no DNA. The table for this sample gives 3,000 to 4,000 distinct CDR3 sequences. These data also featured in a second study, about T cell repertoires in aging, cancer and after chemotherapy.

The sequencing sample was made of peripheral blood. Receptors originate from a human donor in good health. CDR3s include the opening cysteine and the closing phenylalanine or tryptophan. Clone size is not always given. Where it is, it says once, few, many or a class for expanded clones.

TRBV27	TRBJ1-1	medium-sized	CASRAGLNTEAFF
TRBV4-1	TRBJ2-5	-	CASSRGLAQETQYF
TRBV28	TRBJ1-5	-	CASRADRMSNQPQHF
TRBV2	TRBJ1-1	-	CASSRLENTEAFF
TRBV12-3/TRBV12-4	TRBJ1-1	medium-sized	CASSLIGQGATEAFF
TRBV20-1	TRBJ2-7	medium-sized	CSASGISYEQYF
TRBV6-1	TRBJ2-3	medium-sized	CASSEEGSTDTQYF
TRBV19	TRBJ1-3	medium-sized	CASSTYAGTGARSGNTIYF
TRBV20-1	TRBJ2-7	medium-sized	CSARRTSGIYEQYF
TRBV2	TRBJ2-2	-	CASSVGTNTGELFF
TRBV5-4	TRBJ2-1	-	CASSLPGSSYNEQFF
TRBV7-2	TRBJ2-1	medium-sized	CASSLMNEQFF
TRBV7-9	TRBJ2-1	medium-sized	CASSASGPGHYNEQFF
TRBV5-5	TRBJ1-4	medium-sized	CASSLEWGGGRKQVF
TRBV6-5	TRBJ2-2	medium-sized	CASSYVSTGELFF
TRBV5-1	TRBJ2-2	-	CASSLVEAGELFF
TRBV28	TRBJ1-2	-	CASSYDSTNGYTF
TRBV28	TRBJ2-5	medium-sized	CASSLVQGGETQYF
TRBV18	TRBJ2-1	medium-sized	CASSSSGRFNEQFF